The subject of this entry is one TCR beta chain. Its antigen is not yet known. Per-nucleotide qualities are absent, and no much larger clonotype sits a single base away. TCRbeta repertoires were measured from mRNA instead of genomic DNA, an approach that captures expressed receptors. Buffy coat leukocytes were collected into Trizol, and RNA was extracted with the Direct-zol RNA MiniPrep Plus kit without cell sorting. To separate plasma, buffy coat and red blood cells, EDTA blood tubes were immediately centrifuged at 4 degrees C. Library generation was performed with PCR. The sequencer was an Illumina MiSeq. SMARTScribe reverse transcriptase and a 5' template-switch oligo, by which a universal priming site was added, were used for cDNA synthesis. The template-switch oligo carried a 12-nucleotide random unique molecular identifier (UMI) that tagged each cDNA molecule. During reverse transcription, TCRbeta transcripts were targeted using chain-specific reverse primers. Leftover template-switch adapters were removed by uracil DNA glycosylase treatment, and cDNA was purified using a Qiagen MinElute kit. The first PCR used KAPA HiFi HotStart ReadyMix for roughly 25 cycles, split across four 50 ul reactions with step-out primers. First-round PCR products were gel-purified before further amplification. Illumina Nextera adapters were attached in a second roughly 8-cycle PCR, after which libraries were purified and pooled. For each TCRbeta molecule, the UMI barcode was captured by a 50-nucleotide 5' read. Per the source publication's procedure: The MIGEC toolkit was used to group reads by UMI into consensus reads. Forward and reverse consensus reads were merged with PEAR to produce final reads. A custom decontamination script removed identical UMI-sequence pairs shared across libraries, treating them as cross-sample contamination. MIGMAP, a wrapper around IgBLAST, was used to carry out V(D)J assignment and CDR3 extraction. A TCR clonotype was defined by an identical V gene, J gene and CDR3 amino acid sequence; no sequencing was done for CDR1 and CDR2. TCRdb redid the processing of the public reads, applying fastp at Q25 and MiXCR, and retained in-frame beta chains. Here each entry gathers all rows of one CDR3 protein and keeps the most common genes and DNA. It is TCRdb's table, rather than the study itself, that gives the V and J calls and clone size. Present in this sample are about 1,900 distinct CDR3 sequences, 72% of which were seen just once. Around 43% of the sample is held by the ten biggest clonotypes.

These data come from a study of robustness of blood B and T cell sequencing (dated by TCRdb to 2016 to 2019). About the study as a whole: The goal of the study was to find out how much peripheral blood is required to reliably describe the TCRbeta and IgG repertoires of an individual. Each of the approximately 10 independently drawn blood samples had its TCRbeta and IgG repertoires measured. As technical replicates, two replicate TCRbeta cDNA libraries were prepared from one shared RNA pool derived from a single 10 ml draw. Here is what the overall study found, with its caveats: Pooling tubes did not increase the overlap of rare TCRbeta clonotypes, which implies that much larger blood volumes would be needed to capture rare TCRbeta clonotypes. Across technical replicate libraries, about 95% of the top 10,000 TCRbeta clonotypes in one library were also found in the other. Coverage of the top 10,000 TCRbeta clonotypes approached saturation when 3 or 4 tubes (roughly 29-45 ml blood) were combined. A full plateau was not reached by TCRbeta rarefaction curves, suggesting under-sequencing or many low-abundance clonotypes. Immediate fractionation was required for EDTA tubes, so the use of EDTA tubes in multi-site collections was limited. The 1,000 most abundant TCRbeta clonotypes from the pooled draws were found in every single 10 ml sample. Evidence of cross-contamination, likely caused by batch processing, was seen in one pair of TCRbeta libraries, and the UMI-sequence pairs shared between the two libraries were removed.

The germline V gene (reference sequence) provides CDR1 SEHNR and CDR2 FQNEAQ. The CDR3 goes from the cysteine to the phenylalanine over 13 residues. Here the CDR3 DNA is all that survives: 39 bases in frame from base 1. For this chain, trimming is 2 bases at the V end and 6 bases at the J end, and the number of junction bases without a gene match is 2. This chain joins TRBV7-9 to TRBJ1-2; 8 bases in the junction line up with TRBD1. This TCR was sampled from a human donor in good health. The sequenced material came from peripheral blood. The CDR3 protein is CASSLIRGHGYTF. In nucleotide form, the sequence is TGTGCCAGCAGCTTAATCAGGGGGCATGGCTACACCTTC. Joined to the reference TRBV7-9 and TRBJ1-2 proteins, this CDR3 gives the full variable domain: DTGVSQNPRHKITKRGQNVTFRCDPISEHNRLYWYRQTLGQGPEFLTYFQNEAQLEKSRLLSDRFSAERPKGSFSTLEIQRTEQGDSAMYLCASSLIRGHGYTFGSGTRLTVV.